Listed here are 27 T cell receptor beta chains from one sample, sequenced in a study of response to subunit inactivated influenza vaccine. TCRdb re-called the RT-PCR reads with MiXCR, one entry per CDR3 protein. The sample contains about 500,000 distinct CDR3 sequences, about 15% of which appear only once. The specimen was CD4+ T cells sorted from PBMCs, collected less than 25 months after vaccination. These receptors were collected from a man aged 45 to 75 who received an inactivated influenza vaccine.

This clonotype appeared a few times. The chain is built from TRBV20-1 and TRBJ2-2, with 10 nucleotides matching TRBD2. With V trimmed by 1 base and J by 4 bases, 9 bases remained unmatched. The germline V gene has CDR1 DFQATT and CDR2 SNEGSKA (reference sequence). The CDR3 runs 17 residues. For the CDR3, the DNA is TGCAGTGCTAGAGCGAGCGGGAGGGCCCCGCGCACCGGGGAGCTGTTTTTT. Encoded protein: CSARASGRAPRTGELFF.

This clonotype turned up a few times. J is TRBJ1-4 and V is TRBV20-1, with D possibly being TRBD1 (6 bases). This CDR3 comprises 11 residues. Between the trimmed V and J ends, which lost 6 bases and 8 bases, there was a span of 10 bases. Looked up from germline, CDR1 is DFQATT and CDR2 is SNEGSKA (reference sequence). Here the CDR3 DNA reads TGCAGTGCCCAGGGGCTCGAAAAACTGTTTTTT. This codes for CSAQGLEKLFF.

This clonotype showed up just a few times. The chain recombines TRBV29-1 with TRBJ1-1, with D tentatively TRBD1 (6 bases). Germline V gene data show CDR1 as SQVTM and CDR2 as ANQGSEA. CDR3 length: 13 amino acids. Deletions cut 6 bases from V and 5 bases from J, with 16 bases between. The DNA for the CDR3 is TGCAGCGTCGAAAAAAGGGGGAGGACTGAAGCTTTCTTT. This gives the protein CSVEKRGRTEAFF. The full variable domain, its missing parts supplied by reference TRBV29-1 and TRBJ1-1, is SAVISQKPSRDICQRGTSLTIQCQVDSQVTMMFWYRQQPGQSLTLIATANQGSEATYESGFVIDKFPISRPNLTFSTLTVSNMSPEDSSIYLCSVEKRGRTEAFFGQGTRLTVV.

This clonotype was detected ten times or more. This rearrangement joins TRBV12-3 or TRBV12-4 to TRBJ2-3; 10 bases agree with TRBD2. V lost 6 bases, J lost 5 bases, and 5 bases stayed unmatched. The CDR3 is 14 amino acids. This CDR3 is CASRIAGGRDTQYF. The CDR3 DNA reads TGTGCCAGCAGAATAGCGGGGGGTCGAGATACGCAGTATTTT.

The rearrangement uses TRBV7-9 and TRBJ2-7; 14 nucleotides match TRBD2. With V trimmed by 7 bases and J by 7 bases, 15 bases remained unmatched. The germline gives CDR1 SEHNR, CDR2 FQNEAQ (reference sequence). The CDR3 runs to 17 residues. In DNA, the CDR3 is TGTGCCAGCAACGAGACCCCCGGGACTAGCGGGAGAGGGGAGCAGTACTTC. Translated, it gives CASNETPGTSGRGEQYF.

This clonotype has a handful of counts. At one boundary the junction diverges from the germline segment, which might be a read error. Written as DNA, the CDR3 is TGCAGTGCTAAAAAGACGGTGAAGACTGAAGCTTTCTTT. This encodes CSAKKTVKTEAFF. The genes are TRBV20-1 and TRBJ1-1; D gene uncertain. In germline, CDR1 is DFQATT, CDR2 SNEGSKA (reference sequence). This CDR3 comprises 13 residues.

This clonotype was seen a handful of times. The V and J genes are TRBV29-1 and TRBJ1-2, with D perhaps matching TRBD1 (6 bases). The CDR3 loop spans 12 amino acids. Germline V lookup: CDR1 SQVTM, CDR2 ANQGSEA. With 6 bases removed from V and 5 bases from J, the gap between germline ends came to 13 bases. CDR3 in amino acids: CSVETGGYGYTF. The CDR3 DNA sequence: TGCAGCGTGGAGACAGGAGGATATGGCTACACCTTC.

This clonotype was recorded a few times. The rearrangement uses TRBV20-1 and TRBJ2-4; D is unclear. The CDR3 consists of 14 residues. Germline CDR1 DFQATT, CDR2 SNEGSKA (reference sequence). V lost 3 bases, J lost 0 bases, and 9 bases lay in between. CDR3 region: CSASPGAAKNIQYF. The CDR3, as DNA: TGCAGTGCTAGCCCAGGCGCAGCCAAAAACATTCAGTACTTC.

The chain employs TRBV3-1 and TRBJ2-3; 8 bases map to TRBD1. CDR3 size: 16 residues. Trimming removed 2 bases from V and 4 bases from J; junction bases left unmatched: 8. Germline CDR1 LGHDT, CDR2 YNNKEL (reference sequence). CDR3 sequence reads: CASSQPGQGAPDTQYF. CDR3 DNA sequence: TGTGCCAGCAGCCAACCGGGGCAGGGGGCACCAGATACGCAGTATTTT.

The chain has TRBV3-1 and TRBJ1-2; D is perhaps TRBD1 (5 bases). The germline CDR1 and CDR2 sequences are LGHDT and YNNKEL (reference sequence). This CDR3 is built from 15 residues. V lost 0 bases and J lost 7, with 15 bases in between. The chain's CDR3 is CASSQDGGRGPGYTF. In nucleotides, the CDR3 is TGTGCCAGCAGCCAAGATGGGGGACGTGGACCTGGCTACACCTTC.

CDR3 nucleotide sequence: TGTGCCAGCAGTTTCACGGGTCATAGGCTAGCGGGAGGGCCCTCGAGTAGCACAGATACGCAGTATTTT. Translated: CASSFTGHRLAGGPSSSTDTQYF. The chain uses TRBV28 and TRBJ2-3; 12 nucleotides agree with TRBD2. V was pared by 3 bases and J by 0 bases, with 22 bases of the junction left unmatched. CDR1 is MDHEN and CDR2 is SYDVKM in the germline V gene. This CDR3 spans 23 amino acids.

The genes are TRBV9 and TRBJ1-1; possible D gene TRBD1, 5 bases. The germline gives CDR1 SGDLS, CDR2 YYNGEE. The length of the CDR3 is 15 residues. The V gene lost 4 bases and the J gene lost 1 base, with 14 bases spanning the gap. CDR3 in amino acids: CASSPRSGTNTEAFF. CDR3 nucleotide sequence: TGTGCCAGCAGCCCCCGTTCGGGGACGAACACTGAAGCTTTCTTT.

This clonotype showed up just a few times. This chain links TRBV4-3 with TRBJ1-4, with 9 nucleotides matching TRBD1. The CDR3 sequence is 15 residues long. Trimming at V came to 0 bases and at J to 10 bases, leaving 6 bases not matched to a gene. Germline CDR1 reads LGHNA; CDR2 reads YSLEER. In DNA, the CDR3 is TGCGCCAGCAGCCAAGACGGGACAGGGCTTGGAAAACTGTTTTTT. This codes for CASSQDGTGLGKLFF.

This clonotype was picked up a small number of times. The chain links TRBV6-5 to TRBJ2-7; no reliable D call. The germline gives CDR1 MNHEY, CDR2 SVGAGI. This CDR3 comprises 15 residues. The germline V and J ends were trimmed by 2 bases and 2 bases, with 13 bases remaining between them. CDR3 nucleotides: TGTGCCAGCAGTTACGCTGGTACGTACACCTACGAGCAGTACTTC. Its protein product is CASSYAGTYTYEQYF.

The chain is built from TRBV20-1 and TRBJ2-3, with 9 positions matching TRBD1. Germline lookup yields CDR1 DFQATT and CDR2 SNEGSKA (reference sequence). Trimming cost V 4 bases and J 7 bases; bases outside gene matches: 12. CDR3 size: 15 residues. The CDR3 nucleotides are TGCAGTGCTAATCCCGGGACAGGGCTGGTGCATACGCAGTATTTT. It codes for CSANPGTGLVHTQYF.

J is TRBJ2-7 and V is TRBV7-2, with TRBD2 matching over 11 bases. The CDR3 sequence is 17 residues long. Looked up from germline, CDR1 is SGHTA and CDR2 is FQGNSA. The ends lost 5 bases at V and 3 bases at J; junction bases unmatched: 12. CDR3 DNA sequence: TGTGCCAGCAGCCTAAGCCCCGCGACTAGCGGGAACTACGAGCAGTACTTC. Amino acids: CASSLSPATSGNYEQYF. The full variable domain, completed using reference TRBV7-2 and TRBJ2-7, is GAGVSQSPSNKVTEKGKDVELRCDPISGHTALYWYRQSLGQGLEFLIYFQGNSAPDKSGLPSDRFSAERTGGSVSTLTIQRTQQEDSAVYLCASSLSPATSGNYEQYFGPGTRLTVT.

The chain carries TRBV7-2 and TRBJ2-2; 10 nucleotides align to TRBD2. Germline-derived CDR1 and CDR2 are SGHTA and FQGNSA. Trimming removed 5 bases from V and 5 bases from J; junction bases left unmatched: 8. The CDR3 is made up of 16 amino acids. The chain's CDR3 is CASSTSSGRVTGELFF. The DNA for the CDR3 is TGTGCCAGCAGCACCTCGAGCGGGAGGGTAACCGGGGAGCTGTTTTTT.

The chain employs TRBV30 and TRBJ1-5; D remains unclear. V was shortened by 1 base and J by 6 bases, with 13 bases between the two germline ends. The CDR3 extends over 14 amino acids. Germline V CDR1 and CDR2: GTSNPN, SVGIG (reference sequence). CDR3 bases: TGTGCCTGGAGTGATGGGCCAGCCGGTCAGCCCCAGCATTTT. Its translation is CAWSDGPAGQPQHF. Using reference TRBV30 and TRBJ1-5 for the parts outside the CDR3, the full variable domain is SQTIHQWPATLVQPVGSPLSLECTVEGTSNPNLYWYRQAAGRGLQLLFYSVGIGQISSEVPQNLSASRPQDRQFILSSKKLLLSDSGFYLCAWSDGPAGQPQHFGDGTRLSIL.

Comment on this clonotype: The junction departs from the called germline gene at one end, perhaps through a read error. This chain links TRBV3-1 with TRBJ2-2; 10 positions match TRBD2. The CDR3 consists of 16 residues. Germline V gene lookup returns CDR1 LGHDT and CDR2 YNNKEL (reference sequence). The CDR3 bases are TGTGCCAGCAGCCAACTGGGACTAGCGAAGACCGGGGAGCTGTTTTTT. It specifies CASSQLGLAKTGELFF.

This clonotype came up a few times. The chain recombines TRBV7-2 with TRBJ1-2, with a weak D call TRBD1 (5 bases). Germline V gene lookup returns CDR1 SGHTA and CDR2 FQGNSA. V lost 5 bases, J lost 8 bases, and 24 bases lay in between. The CDR3 extends over 16 amino acids. The CDR3 reads CASSPTRDSTLGGYTF. The CDR3 coding sequence is TGTGCCAGCAGCCCGACCCGGGACTCTACCTTGGGGGGCTACACCTTC.

This clonotype was found a few times. The J gene is TRBJ2-5, the V gene TRBV6-1, with 9 bases identical to TRBD2. This CDR3 is built from 14 residues. Germline values: CDR1 MNHNS, CDR2 SASEGT. J was trimmed by 5 bases and V by 6 bases; bases with no gene match: 7. DNA of the CDR3: TGTGCCAGCAGCAAGGGACTAGCTGGTGAGACCCAGTACTTC. Protein sequence: CASSKGLAGETQYF.

The V and J genes are TRBV20-1 and TRBJ2-2; D is undetermined. The CDR3 sequence is 14 residues long. In germline, CDR1 is DFQATT, CDR2 SNEGSKA (reference sequence). The V and J ends lost 4 bases and 1 base respectively, with 10 bases between them. The DNA of the CDR3 is TGCAGTGCTAAACGGACCCAGAACACCGGGGAGCTGTTTTTT. Translated: CSAKRTQNTGELFF.

The rearrangement links TRBV28 to TRBJ2-1, with 9 bases identical to TRBD1. In germline, CDR1 is MDHEN, CDR2 SYDVKM. CDR3 length equals 15 residues. V dropped 7 bases and J dropped 0; count of bases not matched to a gene: 4. In nucleotides, the CDR3 is TGTGCCAGCAATCCGGGACAGGGCTCCTACAATGAGCAGTTCTTC. Translating gives CASNPGQGSYNEQFF.

The genes are TRBV7-2 and TRBJ2-1; D gene unclear. V lost 0 bases, J lost 7 bases, and 13 bases lay in between. CDR1 is SGHTA, CDR2 FQGNSA, per germline. This CDR3 spans 15 amino acids. The CDR3 here is CASSLAELLGNEQFF. CDR3 DNA sequence: TGTGCCAGCAGCTTAGCGGAACTCTTAGGGAATGAGCAGTTCTTC.

The genes are TRBV12-3 or TRBV12-4 and TRBJ1-1, with 8 bases lining up with TRBD1. V shed 6 bases, J shed 1 base, and the junction held 7 bases outside the gene matches. This CDR3 comprises 15 residues. As DNA, the CDR3 is TGTGCCAGCAGGACGCGACAGGGGACGAACACTGAAGCTTTCTTT. It codes for CASRTRQGTNTEAFF.

This clonotype was detected ten times or more. The chain carries TRBV12-3 or TRBV12-4 and TRBJ2-7; the D is unclear. The CDR3 totals 16 residues. V gave up 3 bases and J gave up 5 bases, with 20 bases separating them. CDR3 loop: CASSFYLAHTQDEQYF. The CDR3 DNA is TGTGCCAGCAGTTTCTATCTGGCTCATACGCAGGACGAGCAGTACTTC.

This clonotype was counted between two and nine times. This chain links TRBV20-1 with TRBJ2-7; D remains ambiguous. Germline CDR1 DFQATT, CDR2 SNEGSKA (reference sequence). The CDR3 runs to 13 residues. The ends were cut back, 0 bases at V and 2 bases at J, with 8 bases in the middle. CDR3 coding DNA: TGCAGTGCTAGAGATCCCACCGCCTACGAGCAGTACTTC. Its protein is CSARDPTAYEQYF.